This T cell receptor (beta chain) came from a study of T cell repertoires and HLA-DP antigens. About the research overall: CD4+ T cells were cocultured with HeLa cells expressing HLA-DP. Study-level points and caveats: Against one allele, clones undetected before culture averaged roughly 38%; against the other, roughly 50%. Antigen presentation used HeLa cells, with total CD4+ cells responding.

This clone has only a few counts. Its antigen is not identified. V lost 4 bases, J lost 5 bases, and 7 bases stayed unmatched. The germline gives CDR1 SGHRS, CDR2 YFSETQ. The CDR3 has 16 amino acids. For pre-culture CD4+ samples, the target was 150,000 to 250,000 T cell genomes. Here immunoSEQ multiplex PCR was the method, and the copy in TCRdb shows in-frame clones only, minus some. Among approximately 73,000 clones listed, around four fifths were seen once. The source of this sequence is a man aged 55-75 years in good health and CMV-seronegative. Sequencing used CD4+ T cells from PBMCs. V gene TRBV5-1 combines with J gene TRBJ2-3; the match to TRBD2 covers 13 bases. CDR3 nucleotides: TGCGCCAGCAGCGCTAGGACTAGCGGGAGTAAAGATACGCAGTATTTT. It is translated as CASSARTSGSKDTQYF.